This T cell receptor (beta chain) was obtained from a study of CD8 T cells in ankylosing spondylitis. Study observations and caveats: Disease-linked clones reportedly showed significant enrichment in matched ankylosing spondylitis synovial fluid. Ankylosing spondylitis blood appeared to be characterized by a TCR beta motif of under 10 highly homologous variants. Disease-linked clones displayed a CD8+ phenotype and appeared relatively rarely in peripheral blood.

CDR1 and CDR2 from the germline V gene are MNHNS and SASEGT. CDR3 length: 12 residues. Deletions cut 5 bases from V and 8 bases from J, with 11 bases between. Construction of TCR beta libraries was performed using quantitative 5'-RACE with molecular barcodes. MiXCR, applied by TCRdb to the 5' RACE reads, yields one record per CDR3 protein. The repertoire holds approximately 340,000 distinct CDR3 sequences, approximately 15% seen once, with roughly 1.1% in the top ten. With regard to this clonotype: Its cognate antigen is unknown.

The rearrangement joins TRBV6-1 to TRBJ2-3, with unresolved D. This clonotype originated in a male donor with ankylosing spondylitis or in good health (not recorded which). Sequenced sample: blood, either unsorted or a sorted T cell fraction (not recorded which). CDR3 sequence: CASSPRYGTQYF. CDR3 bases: TGTGCCAGCAGTCCTAGATATGGTACGCAGTATTTT.